A selection of T cell receptor beta chains follows, all from one sample in a study of blood T cell repertoires in COVID-19. The method was immunoSEQ multiplex PCR; TCRdb's version includes in-frame clones alone and lacks a portion of them. The sample includes around 260,000 clones, around 86% of them seen just once. What was sequenced was peripheral blood. These receptor sequences come from a man aged 35-49 years who had recovered from COVID-19. Each CDR3 is given with its conserved first and last residue. A D gene is named only where the DNA matches it firmly. The size of a clone is reported for some rows only, either as once, few or many, or as a class for expanded clones.

d_gene,j_gene,v_gene,abundance,CDR3nt,CDR3aa
TRBD2,TRBJ2-2,TRBV7-8,few,TGTGCCAGCAGCCATAAATTCGGGATCCTGAGCGGGGGGGAGAACACCGGGGAGCTGTTTTTT,CASSHKFGILSGGENTGELFF
.,TRBJ2-1,TRBV2,.,TGTGCCAGCAGGTCTACTTACAATGAGCAGTTCTTC,CASRSTYNEQFF
.,TRBJ1-5,TRBV19,few,TGTGCCAGTAGGCCGGGAGCCCATAGCAATCAGCCCCAGCATTTT,CASRPGAHSNQPQHF
.,TRBJ1-4,TRBV7-9,.,TGTGCCAGCACCCCCTTCGGGAGTGGTAATGAAAAACTGTTTTTT,CASTPFGSGNEKLFF
.,TRBJ2-1,TRBV12-3/TRBV12-4,.,TGTGCCAGCAGTTTGGTCGGGAATGAGCAGTTCTTC,CASSLVGNEQFF
TRBD2,TRBJ2-1,TRBV10-2,once,TGCGCCAGCAGTGTTCTAGCGGGAGGAAGTGAGCAGTTCTTC,CASSVLAGGSEQFF
.,TRBJ1-4,TRBV4-3,.,TGCGCCAGCAGCCAAGCCTTTGGGCAGCATAATGAAAAACTGTTTTTT,CASSQAFGQHNEKLFF
.,TRBJ2-1,TRBV7-9,once,TGTGCCAGCACCTCCGCGGGCTCCTACAATGAGCAGTTCTTC,CASTSAGSYNEQFF
.,TRBJ2-1,TRBV7-9,.,TGTGCCAGCAGCCCTTTCGGGTCCACATACAATGAGCAGTTCTTC,CASSPFGSTYNEQFF
.,TRBJ2-1,TRBV12-5,.,TGTGCTAGTGGTTTCTCGCGGACCCCGGGGAATGAGCAGTTCTTC,CASGFSRTPGNEQFF
.,TRBJ2-7,TRBV7-9,.,TGTGCCAGCAGCTTCGTCACGCAGGATGGTTCCTACGAGCAGTACTTC,CASSFVTQDGSYEQYF
TRBD1,TRBJ1-1,TRBV6-6,.,TGTGCCAGCAGACAGGGGGCCACTGAAGCTTTCTTT,CASRQGATEAFF
.,TRBJ1-4,TRBV9,.,TGTGCCAGCAGCGTAGGGGCAGGGAACCCAACTAATGAAAAACTGTTTTTT,CASSVGAGNPTNEKLFF
TRBD2,TRBJ2-3,TRBV4-3,.,TGCGCCAGCAGCCCGGCCTATACTAGCGGGAGGGTCTCAGATACGCAGTATTTT,CASSPAYTSGRVSDTQYF
TRBD2,TRBJ2-7,TRBV27,once,TGTGCCAGCAGTTCCACAAGCACGCGGGGGAGCTCCTACGAGCAGTACTTC,CASSSTSTRGSSYEQYF
.,TRBJ2-7,TRBV6-5,.,TGTGCCAGCAGCGTCGGGCAGCGGTCCTACGAGCAGTACTTC,CASSVGQRSYEQYF
TRBD1,TRBJ1-2,TRBV14,once,TGTGCCAGCAGCTATACGACAGGGTCCTATGGCTACACCTTC,CASSYTTGSYGYTF
.,TRBJ2-7,TRBV19,few,TGTGCCAGTAGGGCCGACAGGACGGCCTACGAGCAGTACTTC,CASRADRTAYEQYF
.,TRBJ2-2,TRBV10-3,.,TGTGCCACTCGAACCGCGGGTCTAACCGGGGAGCTGTTTTTT,CATRTAGLTGELFF
.,TRBJ2-2,TRBV11-2,.,TGTGCCAGCAGCTTAGATTTGGGCCACCTAGCGCGGGACACCGGGGAGCTGTTTTTT,CASSLDLGHLARDTGELFF
TRBD1,TRBJ1-2,TRBV7-2,.,TGTGCCAGCAGCTCCCGGGACAGCAGTAGGGACTACACCTTC,CASSSRDSSRDYTF
TRBD2,TRBJ2-2,TRBV9,once,TGTGCCAGCAGCGTAGAGTCGGGGGGTTTCGCGAACACCGGGGAGCTGTTTTTT,CASSVESGGFANTGELFF
.,TRBJ1-2,TRBV6-2/TRBV6-3,once,TGTGCCAGCAGTTACTCGAGACAGCTAGCTAACTATGGCTACACCTTC,CASSYSRQLANYGYTF
.,TRBJ1-3,TRBV18,.,TGTGCCAGCCAGGGGCGGCTTTCCTCTGGAAACACCATATATTTT,CASQGRLSSGNTIYF